These T cell receptor beta chains were read from a single sample in a study of blood T cell repertoires in COVID-19. The repertoire was sequenced with immunoSEQ multiplex PCR; TCRdb's copy has only in-frame clones and lacks some. The sample holds approximately 130,000 clones, 84% seen once. Sequencing was carried out using peripheral blood. Receptor source: a human donor in a cohort sampled during active COVID-19. CDR3s include the opening cysteine and the closing phenylalanine or tryptophan. D genes are given only for firm matches. Size values are once, few and many counts, or a class for expanded clones, and some rows have none.

v_gene	j_gene	abundance	d_gene	CDR3aa	CDR3nt
TRBV6-6	TRBJ2-7	-	-	CASSYSAMAGDEQYF	TGTGCCAGCAGTTACTCGGCGATGGCAGGGGACGAGCAGTACTTC
TRBV5-1	TRBJ2-7	-	-	CASSAQSAGREQYF	TGCGCCAGCAGCGCGCAATCGGCGGGGCGCGAGCAGTACTTC
TRBV19	TRBJ2-7	-	TRBD1	CASSMAVMTGTYEQYF	TGTGCCAGTAGTATGGCGGTGATGACAGGGACCTACGAGCAGTACTTC
TRBV6-5	TRBJ1-4	-	TRBD1	CASSKQGALNEKLFF	TGTGCCAGCAGCAAACAGGGGGCTTTGAATGAAAAACTGTTTTTT
TRBV27	TRBJ2-3	-	-	CASMVRDIGTDTQYF	TGTGCCAGCATGGTAAGGGACATCGGCACAGATACGCAGTATTTT
TRBV7-9	TRBJ1-4	-	TRBD1	CASSYPGTGGGNEKLFF	TGTGCCAGCAGCTACCCCGGGACAGGGGGAGGTAATGAAAAACTGTTTTTT
TRBV27	TRBJ1-1	few	-	CASGGVHEAFF	TGTGCCAGCGGGGGGGTCCATGAAGCTTTCTTT
TRBV5-1	TRBJ1-5	-	-	CASSLGGFGQPQHF	TGCGCCAGCAGCTTAGGGGGTTTCGGTCAGCCCCAGCATTTT
TRBV11-2	TRBJ2-7	few	TRBD1	CASSLDREAGTGSYEQYF	TGTGCCAGCAGCTTAGATCGAGAGGCCGGGACAGGCTCCTACGAGCAGTACTTC
TRBV12-3/TRBV12-4	TRBJ1-1	few	-	CASSLQGSEAFF	TGTGCCAGCAGTTTACAGGGATCCGAAGCTTTCTTT
TRBV2	TRBJ1-4	-	-	CASSDVGGSEKLFF	TGTGCCAGCAGTGACGTGGGGGGGAGTGAAAAACTGTTTTTT
TRBV5-1	TRBJ2-5	-	TRBD1	CASSFDRVETQYF	TGCGCCAGCAGCTTCGACAGGGTGGAGACCCAGTACTTC
TRBV10-1	TRBJ1-1	-	-	CASHRRHHTEAFF	TGCGCCAGCCACAGGCGGCATCACACTGAAGCTTTCTTT
TRBV10-2	TRBJ2-3	-	TRBD1	CASSGQVAQAQYF	TGCGCCAGCAGCGGACAGGTGGCCCAGGCGCAGTATTTT
TRBV7-8	TRBJ1-1	few	TRBD1	CASSAGTANTEAFF	TGTGCCAGCAGCGCAGGGACAGCGAACACTGAAGCTTTCTTT
TRBV19	TRBJ2-3	-	TRBD2	CASSVSGATDTQYF	TGTGCCAGTAGTGTTAGCGGGGCCACAGATACGCAGTATTTT
TRBV6-1	TRBJ2-7	once	TRBD1	CASSEARDRGRGAYF	TGTGCCAGCAGTGAGGCCCGGGACAGGGGGCGGGGGGCGTACTTC
TRBV3-1/TRBV3-2	TRBJ1-6	-	TRBD1	CASSQTRTGRYNSPLHF	TGTGCCAGCAGCCAAACAAGGACAGGGAGATATAATTCACCCCTCCACTTT
TRBV20-1	TRBJ2-1	-	-	CSASWGLRGDLYNEQFF	TGCAGTGCTAGTTGGGGTTTGCGGGGAGATTTGTACAATGAGCAGTTCTTC
TRBV27	TRBJ2-1	-	TRBD2	CASSSPGLAGGLAVRNEQFF	TGTGCCAGCAGTTCCCCCGGACTAGCGGGGGGGTTAGCGGTGCGAAATGAGCAGTTCTTC
TRBV10-3	TRBJ2-2	-	TRBD2	CAISANSGGAGTGELFF	TGTGCCATCAGCGCAAATAGCGGGGGGGCTGGGACCGGGGAGCTGTTTTTT
TRBV7-9	TRBJ2-2	-	-	CASSLEGDLNTGELFF	TGTGCCAGCAGCTTAGAGGGAGACCTGAACACCGGGGAGCTGTTTTTT